The sequence of this T cell receptor beta chain was determined in a study of blood T cells in healthy people across ages. Study context: Using template switching, researchers captured about one barcoded beta molecule for each two T cells.

Whole-study results and caveats: As age increased, TCR beta diversity per million T cells fell in a roughly linear fashion.

The CDR3 contains 17 residues. This clonotype was detected a few times. Its antigen is currently unknown. PCR was performed a second time for roughly 6 to 12 cycles using a sample-barcoded 5' primer and a J-beta primer mix. TCRdb re-called the 5' RACE reads with MiXCR, one entry per CDR3 protein. The table records fewer than 950,000 distinct CDR3 sequences, approximately 55% of them present only once. The chain recombines TRBV12-3 or TRBV12-4 with TRBJ2-5; the match to TRBD1 covers 10 bases. The J call may be in error: the DNA end matches TRBJ2-7 better. This receptor was obtained from a man older than 75 in good health. Sample: blood. The CDR3, as DNA: TGTGCCAGCAGTTTTACATCCTGGGGACAGGGGACCCACGAGCAGTACTTC. This encodes CASSFTSWGQGTHEQYF.